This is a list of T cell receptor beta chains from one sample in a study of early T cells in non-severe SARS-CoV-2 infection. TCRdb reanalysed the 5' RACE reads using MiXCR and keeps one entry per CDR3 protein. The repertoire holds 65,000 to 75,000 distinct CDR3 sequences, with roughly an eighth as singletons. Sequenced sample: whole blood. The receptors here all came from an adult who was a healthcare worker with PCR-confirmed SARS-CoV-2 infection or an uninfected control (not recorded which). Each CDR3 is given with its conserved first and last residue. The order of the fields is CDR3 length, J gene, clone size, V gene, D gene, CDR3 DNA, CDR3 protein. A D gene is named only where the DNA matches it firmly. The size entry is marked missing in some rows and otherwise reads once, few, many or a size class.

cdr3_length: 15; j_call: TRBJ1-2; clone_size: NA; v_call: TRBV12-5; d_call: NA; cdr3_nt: TGTGCTAGTGGTTTGGTAATGTCCCAGAGCTATGGCTACACCTTC; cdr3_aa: CASGLVMSQSYGYTF
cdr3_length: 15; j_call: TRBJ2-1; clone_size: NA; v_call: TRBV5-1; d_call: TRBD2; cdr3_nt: TGCGCCAGCAGCTCAGATAGCGGGAGGTACGGTGAGCAGTTCTTC; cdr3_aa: CASSSDSGRYGEQFF
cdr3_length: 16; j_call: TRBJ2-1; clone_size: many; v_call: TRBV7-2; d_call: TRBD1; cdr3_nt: TGTGCCAGCAGCTTATACGGGGCAGGGGGCTACAATGAGCAGTTCTTC; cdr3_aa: CASSLYGAGGYNEQFF
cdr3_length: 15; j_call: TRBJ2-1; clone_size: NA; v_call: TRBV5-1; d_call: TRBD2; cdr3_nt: TGCGCCAGCAGCTTGCGGGGGGACTCCTACAATGAGCAGTTCTTC; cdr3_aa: CASSLRGDSYNEQFF
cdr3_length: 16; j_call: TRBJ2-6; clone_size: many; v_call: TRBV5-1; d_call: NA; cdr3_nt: TGCGCCAGCGCCCGAGGACGGGTCTCTGGGGCCAACGTCCTGACTTTC; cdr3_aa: CASARGRVSGANVLTF
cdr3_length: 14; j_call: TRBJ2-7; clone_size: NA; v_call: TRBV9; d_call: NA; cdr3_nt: TGTGCCAGCAACTCCAAAGGGGACTCCTACGAGCAGTACTTC; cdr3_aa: CASNSKGDSYEQYF
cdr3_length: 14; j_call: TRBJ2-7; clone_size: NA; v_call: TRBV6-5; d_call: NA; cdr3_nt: TGTGCCAGCAGTTATTACAGATTTTCAGGGGAGCAGTACTTC; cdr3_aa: CASSYYRFSGEQYF
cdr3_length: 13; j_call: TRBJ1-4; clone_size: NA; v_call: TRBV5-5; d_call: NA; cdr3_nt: TGTGCCAGCACTTTGGGGCCCGGAGAAAAACTGTTTTTT; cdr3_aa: CASTLGPGEKLFF
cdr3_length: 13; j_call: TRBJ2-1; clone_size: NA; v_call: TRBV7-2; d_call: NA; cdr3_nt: TGTGCCAGCAGCTCCTCCTGGGACAATGAGCAGTTCTTC; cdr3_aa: CASSSSWDNEQFF
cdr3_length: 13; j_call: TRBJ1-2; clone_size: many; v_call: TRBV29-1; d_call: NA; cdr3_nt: TGCAGCGTTGAACTGACAGGAAACTATGGCTACACCTTC; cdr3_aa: CSVELTGNYGYTF
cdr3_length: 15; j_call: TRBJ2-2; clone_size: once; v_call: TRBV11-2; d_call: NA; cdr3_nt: TGTGCCAGCAGCTTACGCGGGGCGAACACCGGGGAGCTGTTTTTT; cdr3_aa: CASSLRGANTGELFF
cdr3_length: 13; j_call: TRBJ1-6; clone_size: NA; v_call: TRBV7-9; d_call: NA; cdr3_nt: TGTGCCAGCAGCTTAGGCAGGGATTCACCCCTCCACTTT; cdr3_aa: CASSLGRDSPLHF
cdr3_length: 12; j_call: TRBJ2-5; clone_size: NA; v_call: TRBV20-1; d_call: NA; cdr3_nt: TGCAGTGCTAGAGCGGTGGCGGAGACCCAGTACTTC; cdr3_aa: CSARAVAETQYF
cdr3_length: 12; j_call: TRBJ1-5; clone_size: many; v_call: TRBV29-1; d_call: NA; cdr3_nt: TGCAGCGCCAAGGAGGGTCATCAGCCCCAGCATTTT; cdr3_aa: CSAKEGHQPQHF
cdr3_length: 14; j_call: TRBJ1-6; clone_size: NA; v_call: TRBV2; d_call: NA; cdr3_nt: TGTGCCAGCAGTGTAAATTGGGTCGGTTCACCCCTCCACTTT; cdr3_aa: CASSVNWVGSPLHF
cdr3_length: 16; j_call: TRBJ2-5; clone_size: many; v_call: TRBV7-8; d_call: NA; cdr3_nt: TGTGCCAGCAGCCCTGTCTTAACCGGGTTCGAAGAGACCCAGTACTTC; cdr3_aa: CASSPVLTGFEETQYF
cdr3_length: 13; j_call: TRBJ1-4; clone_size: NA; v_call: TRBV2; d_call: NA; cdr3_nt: TGTGCCACGAAAAGGGACTGGGATGAAAAACTGTTTTTT; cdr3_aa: CATKRDWDEKLFF
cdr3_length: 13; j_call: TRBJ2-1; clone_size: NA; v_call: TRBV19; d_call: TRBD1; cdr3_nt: TGTGCCAGCACCGGGACAGGGAACAATGAGCAGTTCTTC; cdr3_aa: CASTGTGNNEQFF
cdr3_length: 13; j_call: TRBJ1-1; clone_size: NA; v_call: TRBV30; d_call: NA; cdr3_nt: TGTGCCTGGAGTGAGGGCTGGAACACTGAAGCTTTCTTT; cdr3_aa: CAWSEGWNTEAFF
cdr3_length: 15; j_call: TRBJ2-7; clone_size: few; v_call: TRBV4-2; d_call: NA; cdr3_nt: TGTGCCAGCAGCCAAAATTGGCTGGGCGGCTACGAGCAGTACTTC; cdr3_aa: CASSQNWLGGYEQYF
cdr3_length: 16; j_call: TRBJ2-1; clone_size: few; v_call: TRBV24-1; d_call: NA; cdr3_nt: TGTGCCACCAGTGATCGGTCGGGACACTCGCCCAATGAGCAGTTCTTC; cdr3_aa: CATSDRSGHSPNEQFF
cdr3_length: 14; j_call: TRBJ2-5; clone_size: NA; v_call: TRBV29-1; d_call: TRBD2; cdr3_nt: TGCAGCGCGAGGCCTAGCGGGCACCAAGAGACCCAGTACTTC; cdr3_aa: CSARPSGHQETQYF
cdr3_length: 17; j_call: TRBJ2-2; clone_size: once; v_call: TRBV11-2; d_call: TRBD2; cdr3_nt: TGTGCCAGCAGCTTAGAACGAGCGGGAGTGGGCACCGGGGAGCTGTTTTTT; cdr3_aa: CASSLERAGVGTGELFF
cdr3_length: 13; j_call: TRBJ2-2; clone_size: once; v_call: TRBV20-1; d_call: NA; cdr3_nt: TGCAGTGCTAGATCCCGCAGTTCCGGGGAGCTGTTTTTT; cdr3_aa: CSARSRSSGELFF
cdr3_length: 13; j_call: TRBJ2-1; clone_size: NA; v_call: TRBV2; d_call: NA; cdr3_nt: TGTGCCAGCAGTGTCAGGGAAAGGACTGAGCAGTTCTTC; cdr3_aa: CASSVRERTEQFF
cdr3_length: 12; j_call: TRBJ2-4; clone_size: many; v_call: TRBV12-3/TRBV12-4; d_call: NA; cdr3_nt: TGTGCCAGCAGCCCCTCAGGGGTCATTCAGTACTTC; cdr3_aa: CASSPSGVIQYF
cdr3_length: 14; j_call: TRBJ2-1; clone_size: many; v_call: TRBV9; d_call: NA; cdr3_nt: TGTGCCAGCAGCGCCCTACATGGGTACGGTGAGCAGTTCTTC; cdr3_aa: CASSALHGYGEQFF
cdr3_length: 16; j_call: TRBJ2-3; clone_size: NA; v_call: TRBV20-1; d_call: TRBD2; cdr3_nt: TGCAGTGCTCGAAAGACTAGCGGGAGTGTCGGAGATACGCAGTATTTT; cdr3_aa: CSARKTSGSVGDTQYF